These 18 T cell receptor beta chains were all obtained from the same sample, sequenced in a study of cytomegalovirus exposure and HLA in healthy donors. A multiplex PCR was run with 60 Vbeta primers and 13 Jbeta primers. Profiled with immunoSEQ multiplex PCR; TCRdb holds only in-frame clones, not every one. The table shows over 90,000 clones, with roughly three quarters occurring only once. The specimen was PBMCs. These receptors were collected from a woman aged 55-70 years in good health and CMV-seropositive.

The chain is built from TRBV7-2 and TRBJ1-1; no reliable D call. The V gene lost 5 bases and the J gene lost 10 bases, with 11 bases spanning the gap. The V gene's germline CDR1 is SGHTA and CDR2 FQGNSA. The CDR3 is 11 amino acids. The CDR3 nucleotides read TGTGCCAGCAGCCCCCTAGCGGTAGCTTTCTTT. Amino acids: CASSPLAVAFF. Full variable domain (remainder filled in from reference TRBV7-2 and TRBJ1-1): GAGVSQSPSNKVTEKGKDVELRCDPISGHTALYWYRQSLGQGLEFLIYFQGNSAPDKSGLPSDRFSAERTGGSVSTLTIQRTQQEDSAVYLCASSPLAVAFFGQGTRLTVV.

The J gene is TRBJ1-2, the V gene TRBV21-1; the table's TRBD1 call for D was not verified on the DNA. TRBV21-1 is deemed a pseudogene. There are 14 residues in the CDR3. The chain's CDR3 is CASKVKGANYGYTF. CDR3 DNA sequence: TGTGCCAGCAAAGTAAAGGGGGCGAACTATGGCTACACCTTC.

The J gene is TRBJ2-1, the V gene TRBV7-9; 10 bases are shared with TRBD2. Germline values: CDR1 SEHNR, CDR2 FQNEAQ (reference sequence). CDR3 length: 15 residues. The trim removed 5 bases at V and 1 base at J, leaving 2 bases unmatched. This chain's CDR3 is CASSRTSGSYNEQFF. The DNA of the CDR3 is TGTGCCAGCAGCCGGACTAGCGGATCCTACAATGAGCAGTTCTTC.

The chain couples TRBV28 to TRBJ1-1; 11 bases match TRBD1. Germline trimming cut 6 bases from V and 11 bases from J; bases unmatched to any gene: 14. The CDR3 is 15 amino acids. Per germline, CDR1 MDHEN and CDR2 SYDVKM. The CDR3 nucleotides read TGTGCCAGCAGAGGTGCGGGACAGGGGGAGAATAAGGCTTTCTTT. Translation: CASRGAGQGENKAFF.

The rearrangement joins TRBV27 to TRBJ2-1; 11 nucleotides match TRBD2. The CDR3 sequence is 14 residues long. V lost 4 bases to trimming and J lost 4 bases; unmatched junction nucleotides: 0. Germline V gives CDR1 MNHEY, CDR2 SMNVEV (reference sequence). The CDR3 DNA reads TGTGCCAGCAGTTCTAGCGGGAGGTACAATGAGCAGTTCTTC. The encoded protein is CASSSSGRYNEQFF.

The chain is built from TRBV10-2 and TRBJ1-3; no clear D. In germline, CDR1 is WSHSY, CDR2 SAAADI. Trimming removed 10 bases at V and 0 bases at J, with 13 bases between. The CDR3 runs 14 residues. The CDR3, as DNA: TGCGCCACCAAGTCCGGGAACTCTGGAAACACCATATATTTT. It yields the protein CATKSGNSGNTIYF.

This clone was detected a few times. V gene TRBV2 combines with J gene TRBJ1-1; 10 bases match TRBD1. J gave up 8 bases and V 6 bases, and 3 bases lay outside the gene matches. CDR3 length: 12 residues. Germline loops: CDR1 SNHLY, CDR2 FYNNEI. CDR3 nucleotide sequence: TGTGCCAGCAGGGCGGGACAGGGGGAAGCTTTCTTT. Its protein product is CASRAGQGEAFF.

The chain combines TRBV6-6 with TRBJ2-7; weak D call: TRBD1 (6 bases). The V end lost 10 bases, the J end lost 0 bases, and 19 bases lay between the germline ends. This CDR3 has 15 residues. The germline V gene has CDR1 MNHNY and CDR2 SVGAGI (reference sequence). Written as DNA, the CDR3 is TGTGCCACCGGCACCCGGGACACCGCCTCCTACGAGCAGTACTTC. The encoded protein is CATGTRDTASYEQYF.

With regard to this clone: Other DNA sequences in the sample encode the same CDR3. The CDR3: CASSHPVEKLFF. CDR3 sequence (DNA): TGCGCCAGCAGCCACCCGGTTGAAAAACTGTTTTTT. V and J are TRBV4-1 and TRBJ1-4; D uncertain. Trimming took 3 bases from V and 7 from J, leaving 6 bases between them. Germline V gives CDR1 MGHRA, CDR2 YSYEKL. The CDR3 loop spans 12 amino acids.

The gene calls are TRBV28 and TRBJ1-5; the D gene is possibly TRBD1 (6 bases). Germline V gene data show CDR1 as MDHEN and CDR2 as SYDVKM. This CDR3 spans 14 amino acids. V was trimmed by 3 bases and J by 7 bases, leaving 13 bases between them. CDR3 sequence: CASSFSQGIQPQHF. CDR3 in DNA: TGTGCCAGCAGTTTCTCCCAGGGGATACAGCCCCAGCATTTT.

The chain joins TRBV18 to TRBJ2-2; no firm D call. This CDR3 has 14 residues. CDR1 is KGHSH, CDR2 LQKENI, per germline. With 3 bases removed from V and 6 bases from J, the gap between germline ends came to 11 bases. The chain's CDR3 is CASSPLEKAGELFF. Here the CDR3 DNA reads TGTGCCAGCTCACCCCTAGAAAAGGCCGGGGAGCTGTTTTTT.

The chain recombines TRBV9 with TRBJ2-7; 7 nucleotides match TRBD2. The CDR3 has 16 amino acids. V was clipped by 0 bases and J by 4 bases; unmatched bases: 10. The germline CDR1 and CDR2 sequences are SGDLS and YYNGEE. In DNA form, the CDR3 reads TGTGCCAGCAGCGTAGGCGTAGGAGCGGGAAGGTACGAGCAGTACTTC. Translation: CASSVGVGAGRYEQYF.

Here the CDR3 DNA reads TGTGCCAGCAGCCAGACGGGGGTCCTCTCCTACGAGCAGTACTTC. Its protein product is CASSQTGVLSYEQYF. The V call is TRBV25-1, the J call TRBJ2-7; TRBD2 is a possible D gene (6 bases). Trimming took off 6 bases at V and 0 bases at J, with 15 bases between the two ends. The CDR3 sequence is 15 residues long. Germline lookup yields CDR1 MGHDK and CDR2 SYGVNS.

This chain joins TRBV4-2 and TRBJ1-1; D is unclear. This CDR3 has 14 residues. Per the germline V gene, CDR1 is LGHNA and CDR2 is YNFKEQ. Trimming cost V 3 bases and J 5 bases, with 13 bases left between them. Written as DNA, the CDR3 is TGTGCCAGCAGCCACCCCGGGTCGTGGACTGAAGCTTTCTTT. This gives the protein CASSHPGSWTEAFF.

This clone came up a few times. Distinct nucleotide sequences in the sample also encode this CDR3. The rearrangement joins TRBV6-5 to TRBJ1-5; TRBD1 matches at 7 bases. V lost 4 bases and J lost 4; bases outside the gene matches: 1. The CDR3 is 13 residues long. Germline-derived CDR1 and CDR2 are MNHEY and SVGAGI. The CDR3 DNA is TGTGCCAGCAGTTGGACAGGAAATCAGCCCCAGCATTTT. Protein product: CASSWTGNQPQHF.

The chain carries TRBV7-3 and TRBJ2-1, with TRBD1 as a possible D gene (5 bases). The CDR3 runs 14 residues. Trimming stripped 0 bases from V and 13 bases from J, with 16 bases between. The germline gives CDR1 SGHTA, CDR2 FQGTGA. As DNA, the CDR3 is TGTGCCAGCAGCTTAACGGCCCACGACCAGGGTCAGTTCTTC. This sequence encodes CASSLTAHDQGQFF.

This chain links TRBV29-1 with TRBJ2-7, with 7 bases fitting TRBD2. The J segment lost 1 base and the V segment lost 6 bases, leaving 9 bases of the junction unmatched. Per germline, CDR1 SQVTM and CDR2 ANQGSEA. The CDR3 length is 14 residues. CDR3: CSVVSGTTSYEQYF. DNA for the CDR3: TGCAGCGTCGTCTCCGGGACTACTTCCTACGAGCAGTACTTC.

The chain recombines TRBV15 with TRBJ1-3, with 7 bases that match TRBD1. Looked up from germline, CDR1 is LNHNV and CDR2 is YYDKDF (reference sequence). V was clipped by 0 bases and J by 3 bases; unmatched bases: 2. The CDR3 spans 15 residues. The CDR3 bases are TGTGCCACCAGCAGAGATAACAGGGGTGGAAACACCATATATTTT. Translated: CATSRDNRGGNTIYF.